These 14 T cell receptor beta chains originate from one sample sequenced in a study of beta chain features in type 1 diabetes. Since all of the isolated RNA was reverse transcribed, expressed TCRB transcripts were what got sequenced. Method: immunoSEQ multiplex PCR; TCRdb's copy keeps in-frame clones and lacks some. The sample consists of about 220,000 clones, roughly a tenth of them appearing once. The sample taken for sequencing was central memory CD4+ T cells from blood. Every receptor here comes from a man between 18 and 35 years old in good health.

This clone was seen a handful of times. This chain links TRBV2 with TRBJ1-1, with D hard to call. The V gene's germline CDR1 is SNHLY and CDR2 FYNNEI. The CDR3 loop spans 14 amino acids. The germline V and J ends were trimmed by 8 bases and 0 bases, with 13 bases remaining between them. The CDR3 DNA sequence: TGTGCCAGCTCAACCTCCAGGTTGAACACTGAAGCTTTCTTT. Residues: CASSTSRLNTEAFF.

V usage is TRBV10-3 and J usage is TRBJ2-1; 10 bases agree with TRBD2. The V gene's germline CDR1 is ENHRY and CDR2 SYGVKD. The ends lost 3 bases at V and 10 bases at J; junction bases unmatched: 12. The CDR3 has 16 amino acids. The CDR3 region has the DNA TGTGCCATCAGTGATCAGCGGGAGGGCCAGGAGGAAGAGCAGTTCTTC. This translates into CAISDQREGQEEEQFF.

The rearrangement joins TRBV28 to TRBJ1-5, with unresolved D. The CDR3 extends over 12 amino acids. The V end lost 5 bases, the J end lost 7 bases, and 9 bases lay between the germline ends. The germline V gene has CDR1 MDHEN and CDR2 SYDVKM. The CDR3, as DNA: TGTGCCAGCAGTACCTTGTCACAGCCCCAGCATTTT. This translates into CASSTLSQPQHF.

The rearrangement links TRBV18 to TRBJ2-7; D is unresolved. The CDR3 is made up of 13 amino acids. Germline V gene lookup returns CDR1 KGHSH and CDR2 LQKENI. V lost 3 bases to trimming and J lost 5 bases, with 11 bases between them. The CDR3 spells CASSPSLGNEQYF. CDR3 DNA: TGTGCCAGCTCACCTTCTTTAGGGAACGAGCAGTACTTC.

This clone has at least ten counts. The chain combines TRBV18 with TRBJ2-1, with 12 nucleotides matching TRBD2. Germline trimming cut 2 bases from V and 7 bases from J; bases unmatched to any gene: 18. This CDR3 is 20 amino acids long. In germline, CDR1 is KGHSH, CDR2 LQKENI. The CDR3 is CASSPILLLAGGPRGNEQFF. Here the CDR3 DNA reads TGTGCCAGCTCACCAATACTGCTCCTAGCGGGAGGGCCTCGGGGGAATGAGCAGTTCTTC.

The J gene is TRBJ2-3, the V gene TRBV13, with D possibly being TRBD2 (5 bases). Trimming left V 5 bases short and J 5 bases short, with 17 bases between. Per the germline V gene, CDR1 is PRHDT and CDR2 is FYEKMQ (reference sequence). There are 15 residues in the CDR3. This chain's CDR3 is CASSVYRIGGDTQYF. Here the CDR3 DNA reads TGTGCCAGCAGCGTATACCGGATAGGAGGAGATACGCAGTATTTT.

This sequence joins TRBV7-3 and TRBJ2-6; D call uncertain. The CDR3 runs to 15 residues. The V end lost 1 base, the J end lost 4 bases, and 8 bases lay between the germline ends. The germline CDR1 and CDR2 sequences are SGHTA and FQGTGA. CDR3 in DNA: TGTGCCAGCAGCTTAAACATGCCGGGGGCCAACGTCCTGACTTTC. Encoded protein: CASSLNMPGANVLTF.

The rearrangement uses TRBV27 and TRBJ1-5; D unclear. The V and J ends lost 6 bases and 4 bases respectively, with 7 bases between them. The CDR3 is 12 amino acids. Germline V gene data show CDR1 as MNHEY and CDR2 as SMNVEV (reference sequence). As DNA, the CDR3 is TGTGCCAGCAGCACCTTTAATCAGCCCCAGCATTTT. Protein: CASSTFNQPQHF.

This clone was found many times. The chain couples TRBV7-9 to TRBJ2-7; 8 nucleotides agree with TRBD1. V shed 4 bases, J shed 7 bases, and the junction held 6 bases outside the gene matches. Germline V gene lookup returns CDR1 SEHNR and CDR2 FQNEAQ (reference sequence). The CDR3 runs 13 residues. The CDR3 region is CASSWTGKGEQYF. The CDR3 DNA follows: TGTGCCAGCAGCTGGACAGGGAAAGGGGAGCAGTACTTC.

This clone was picked up many times. CDR3 protein: CASKRMKGGLNTGELFF. Written as DNA, the CDR3 is TGTGCCAGTAAGAGGATGAAAGGGGGTTTAAACACCGGGGAGCTGTTTTTT. The genes are TRBV19 and TRBJ2-2; perhaps TRBD1 as D (6 bases). The germline CDR1 and CDR2 sequences are LNHDA and SQIVND (reference sequence). The ends were cut back, 7 bases at V and 2 bases at J, with 20 bases in the middle. CDR3 size: 17 residues.

In this sample, this clone turned up a few times. This chain links TRBV7-2 with TRBJ2-1; D is undetermined. Deletions cut 1 base from V and 5 bases from J, with 9 bases between. CDR1 and CDR2 from the germline V gene are SGHTA and FQGNSA. This CDR3 is built from 14 residues. The CDR3 nucleotides are TGTGCCAGCAGCTTAGGGTCGGCGGACAATGAGCAGTTCTTC. Translated, it gives CASSLGSADNEQFF.

This chain links TRBV30 with TRBJ1-1; 7 bases line up with TRBD1. This CDR3 is 14 amino acids long. The germline V gene encodes CDR1 GTSNPN and CDR2 SVGIG (reference sequence). The V gene end was trimmed by 4 bases and the J gene end by 2 bases; junction bases not matched to a gene: 7. Here the CDR3 DNA reads TGTGCCTGGATGTGGACAGGACCAAACACTGAAGCTTTCTTT. Protein product: CAWMWTGPNTEAFF.

This clone was picked up a small number of times. The rearrangement uses TRBV6-4 and TRBJ2-5, with D possibly matching TRBD1 (6 bases). The CDR3 is made up of 13 amino acids. Trimming took off 8 bases at V and 5 bases at J, with 15 bases between the two ends. Looked up from germline, CDR1 is MRHNA and CDR2 is SNTAGT. The CDR3, as DNA: TGTGCCAGCTCCTCCAACAGGGACGAGACCCAGTACTTC. Translating it yields CASSSNRDETQYF.

This clone appeared a few times. The chain joins TRBV4-3 to TRBJ1-1; D perhaps matches TRBD1 (6 bases). CDR1 is LGHNA, CDR2 YSLEER, per germline. V gave up 4 bases and J gave up 4 bases, with 16 bases separating them. CDR3 length equals 15 residues. The CDR3 spells CASSLTGSGSTEAFF. CDR3 DNA sequence: TGCGCCAGCAGCCTAACAGGGTCCGGAAGCACTGAAGCTTTCTTT.